A selection of T cell receptor beta chains follows, all from one sample in a study of T cell responses to AZD1222 COVID-19 vaccine. Sequencing was performed with immunoSEQ multiplex PCR; in TCRdb, only in-frame clones are kept and a portion is missing. The profile shows about 180,000 clones, roughly 88% of them singletons. This material consisted of peripheral blood, taken 28 days after the second AZD1222 dose. The receptors originated from an adult who received the AZD1222 COVID-19 vaccine. Both conserved end residues are part of each CDR3. Fields, in order: clone size, V gene, D gene, J gene, CDR3 protein, CDR3 DNA. The D gene is left open where the match is weak. The listing skips clone size in some rows; elsewhere it reads once, few, many or a size class.

size: .
V: TRBV5-1
D: .
J: TRBJ1-4
CDR3: CASSHTNRDNEKLFF
DNA: TGCGCCAGCAGCCATACGAACAGGGACAATGAAAAACTGTTTTTT

size: .
V: TRBV13
D: TRBD1
J: TRBJ2-2
CDR3: CASSLVGQGMGGAGELFF
DNA: TGTGCCAGCAGCTTAGTGGGACAGGGAATGGGCGGCGCCGGGGAGCTGTTTTTT

size: .
V: TRBV5-6
D: .
J: TRBJ1-5
CDR3: CASSLVGAGQPQHF
DNA: TGTGCCAGCAGCTTGGTAGGGGCGGGTCAGCCCCAGCATTTT

size: .
V: TRBV2
D: .
J: TRBJ1-2
CDR3: CASSEARRGRGYTF
DNA: TGTGCCAGCAGTGAAGCCCGGAGGGGTCGGGGCTACACCTTC

size: .
V: TRBV5-5
D: .
J: TRBJ1-1
CDR3: CETGLLGTEAFF
DNA: TGTGAAACCGGCCTTTTGGGCACTGAAGCTTTCTTT

size: .
V: TRBV5-5
D: TRBD2
J: TRBJ2-3
CDR3: CASSSTGTSGSTDTQYF
DNA: TGTGCCAGCAGCTCGACCGGGACTAGCGGGTCCACAGATACGCAGTATTTT

size: .
V: TRBV2
D: TRBD1
J: TRBJ2-7
CDR3: CASSSGTGGEQYF
DNA: TGTGCCAGCAGTTCCGGGACAGGGGGCGAGCAGTACTTC

size: .
V: TRBV30
D: .
J: TRBJ1-2
CDR3: CAWRTPRNLYGYTF
DNA: TGTGCCTGGAGGACTCCCCGTAACCTCTATGGCTACACCTTC

size: .
V: TRBV7-6
D: .
J: TRBJ2-2
CDR3: CASSLGISSTGELFF
DNA: TGTGCCAGCAGCCTAGGAATTTCGAGCACCGGGGAGCTGTTTTTT

size: .
V: TRBV5-8
D: TRBD2
J: TRBJ2-1
CDR3: CASSITPGLAGYNEQFF
DNA: TGTGCCAGCAGCATAACCCCGGGACTAGCGGGCTACAATGAGCAGTTCTTC

size: .
V: TRBV29-1
D: TRBD1
J: TRBJ2-7
CDR3: CSVTHRGSPLRDEQYF
DNA: TGCAGCGTGACACACAGGGGTTCACCTCTTCGGGACGAGCAGTACTTC

size: .
V: TRBV19
D: .
J: TRBJ2-1
CDR3: CASSIPGQLYNEQFF
DNA: TGTGCCAGTAGTATACCGGGACAACTCTACAATGAGCAGTTCTTC

size: .
V: TRBV9
D: .
J: TRBJ2-7
CDR3: CASSARFGSSYEQYF
DNA: TGTGCCAGCAGCGCTAGGTTTGGCTCCTCCTACGAGCAGTACTTC

size: once
V: TRBV2
D: .
J: TRBJ1-6
CDR3: CASSFDRSGSPLHF
DNA: TGTGCCAGCAGTTTTGACAGAAGCGGTTCACCCCTCCACTTT

size: .
V: TRBV5-1
D: .
J: TRBJ2-2
CDR3: CASSLDRVNTGELFF
DNA: TGCGCCAGCAGCTTGGACAGGGTAAACACCGGGGAGCTGTTTTTT

size: .
V: TRBV11-2
D: .
J: TRBJ2-1
CDR3: CASSDPGTYSYNEQFF
DNA: TGTGCCAGCAGCGACCCCGGGACCTACTCCTACAATGAGCAGTTCTTC

size: .
V: TRBV12-3/TRBV12-4
D: .
J: TRBJ2-2
CDR3: CASSFSAAGELFF
DNA: TGTGCCAGCAGTTTCTCAGCTGCCGGGGAGCTGTTTTTT

size: once
V: TRBV7-2
D: .
J: TRBJ1-2
CDR3: CASSFGQANYGYTF
DNA: TGTGCCAGCAGCTTCGGTCAAGCTAACTATGGCTACACCTTC

size: .
V: TRBV29-1
D: .
J: TRBJ1-1
CDR3: CSVVAGTANPEAFF
DNA: TGCAGCGTTGTGGCCGGGACGGCTAATCCTGAAGCTTTCTTT

size: .
V: TRBV7-2
D: TRBD1
J: TRBJ1-3
CDR3: CASRGTVSGNTIYF
DNA: TGTGCCAGCAGGGGGACAGTCTCTGGAAACACCATATATTTT

size: .
V: TRBV9
D: .
J: TRBJ1-1
CDR3: CASSESSKSGAFF
DNA: TGTGCCAGCAGCGAATCGTCTAAGTCGGGAGCTTTCTTT

size: .
V: TRBV5-1
D: .
J: TRBJ2-4
CDR3: CASSSPVGVGAKNIQYF
DNA: TGCGCCAGCAGTTCCCCGGTCGGGGTGGGAGCCAAAAACATTCAGTACTTC

size: .
V: TRBV7-3
D: .
J: TRBJ2-5
CDR3: CASSPDGGLETQYF
DNA: TGTGCCAGCAGCCCAGATGGGGGGCTCGAGACCCAGTACTTC

size: .
V: TRBV5-6
D: TRBD1
J: TRBJ1-5
CDR3: CASSWGQGAKNSNQPQHF
DNA: TGTGCCAGCAGCTGGGGACAGGGGGCGAAGAATAGCAATCAGCCCCAGCATTTT

size: .
V: TRBV5-1
D: .
J: TRBJ1-2
CDR3: CASSFEPQGISNYGYTF
DNA: TGCGCCAGCAGCTTCGAACCCCAGGGGATTAGTAACTATGGCTACACCTTC

size: .
V: TRBV6-5
D: .
J: TRBJ2-1
CDR3: CASKTGLMEQFF
DNA: TGTGCCAGCAAAACCGGCCTCATGGAGCAGTTCTTC

size: .
V: TRBV6-1
D: .
J: TRBJ2-7
CDR3: CASSEAGAEYEQYF
DNA: TGTGCCAGCAGTGAAGCGGGAGCAGAATACGAGCAGTACTTC

size: .
V: TRBV11-2
D: .
J: TRBJ1-6
CDR3: CASSLPGESSPLHF
DNA: TGTGCCAGCAGCTTACCAGGGGAGAGTTCACCCCTCCACTTT

size: .
V: TRBV4-1
D: .
J: TRBJ1-6
CDR3: CASSQDGGGVSPLHF
DNA: TGCGCCAGCAGCCAAGATGGGGGCGGGGTTTCACCCCTCCACTTT

size: .
V: TRBV18
D: .
J: TRBJ2-3
CDR3: CASSLLGSRGTDTQYF
DNA: TGTGCCAGCTCACTTCTGGGGTCGCGTGGCACAGATACGCAGTATTTT

size: .
V: TRBV29-1
D: .
J: TRBJ1-5
CDR3: CSVGEGSAFNQPQHF
DNA: TGCAGCGTTGGAGAGGGATCGGCGTTTAATCAGCCCCAGCATTTT

size: .
V: TRBV4-1
D: .
J: TRBJ1-4
CDR3: CASSQDPNGRGEKLFF
DNA: TGCGCCAGCAGCCAAGATCCGAACGGGCGGGGGGAAAAACTGTTTTTT

size: few
V: TRBV7-8
D: .
J: TRBJ2-7
CDR3: CASSLRQGGIPYEQYF
DNA: TGTGCCAGCAGCTTACGCCAAGGGGGTATCCCTTACGAGCAGTACTTC

size: .
V: TRBV6-1
D: .
J: TRBJ1-1
CDR3: CASSGSRGALNTEAFF
DNA: TGTGCCAGCAGTGGTTCAAGAGGGGCCTTGAACACTGAAGCTTTCTTT

size: .
V: TRBV3-1/TRBV3-2
D: TRBD1
J: TRBJ1-4
CDR3: CASSPGTGSEKLFF
DNA: TGTGCCAGCAGCCCCGGGACAGGGAGTGAAAAACTGTTTTTT

size: .
V: TRBV7-2
D: .
J: TRBJ1-1
CDR3: CASSLRGQLVNTEAFF
DNA: TGTGCCAGCAGCTTACGAGGACAGCTAGTGAACACTGAAGCTTTCTTT

size: .
V: TRBV5-1
D: TRBD2
J: TRBJ2-3
CDR3: CASGPSGGYSDTQYF
DNA: TGCGCCAGCGGACCTAGCGGGGGGTACTCAGATACGCAGTATTTT

size: .
V: TRBV29-1
D: .
J: TRBJ2-5
CDR3: CSVDAGLQETQYF
DNA: TGCAGCGTTGACGCAGGATTACAAGAGACCCAGTACTTC

size: once
V: TRBV7-9
D: TRBD1
J: TRBJ1-5
CDR3: CASSQGAYQPQHF
DNA: TGTGCCAGCAGCCAGGGGGCTTATCAGCCCCAGCATTTT